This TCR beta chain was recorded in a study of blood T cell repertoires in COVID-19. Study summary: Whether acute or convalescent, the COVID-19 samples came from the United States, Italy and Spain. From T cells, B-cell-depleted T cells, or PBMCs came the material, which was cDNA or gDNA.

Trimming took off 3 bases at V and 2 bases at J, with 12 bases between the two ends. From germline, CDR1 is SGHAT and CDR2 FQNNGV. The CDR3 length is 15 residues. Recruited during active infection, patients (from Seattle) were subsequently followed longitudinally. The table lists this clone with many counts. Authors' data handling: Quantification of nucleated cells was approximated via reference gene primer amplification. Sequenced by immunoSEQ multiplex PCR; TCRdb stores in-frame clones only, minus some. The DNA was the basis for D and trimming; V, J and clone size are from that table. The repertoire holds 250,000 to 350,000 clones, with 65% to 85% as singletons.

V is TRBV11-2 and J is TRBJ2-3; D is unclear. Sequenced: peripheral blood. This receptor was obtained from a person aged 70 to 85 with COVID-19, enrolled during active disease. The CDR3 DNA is TGTGCCAGCAGCTTTTTGGGCCACCCCACAGATACGCAGTATTTT. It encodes CASSFLGHPTDTQYF.